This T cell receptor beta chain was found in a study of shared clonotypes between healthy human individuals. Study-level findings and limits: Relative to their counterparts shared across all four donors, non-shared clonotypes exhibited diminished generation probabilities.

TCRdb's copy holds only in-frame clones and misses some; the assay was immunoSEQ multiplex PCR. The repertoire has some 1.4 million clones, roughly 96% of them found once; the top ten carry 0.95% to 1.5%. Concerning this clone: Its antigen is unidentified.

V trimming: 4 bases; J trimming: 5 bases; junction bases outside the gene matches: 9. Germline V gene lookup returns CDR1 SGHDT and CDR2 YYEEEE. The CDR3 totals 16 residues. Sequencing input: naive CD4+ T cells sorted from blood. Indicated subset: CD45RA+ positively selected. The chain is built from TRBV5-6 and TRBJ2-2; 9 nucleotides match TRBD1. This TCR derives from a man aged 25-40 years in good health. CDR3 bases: TGTGCCAGCAGCCTGGACAGGGGCCGAGGGACCGGGGAGCTGTTTTTT. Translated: CASSLDRGRGTGELFF.